This entry lists 7 T cell receptor beta chains sequenced from one sample in a study of T cell changes during pregnancy in multiple sclerosis. Data came from immunoSEQ multiplex PCR; TCRdb stores just in-frame clones and leaves some out. The sample carries roughly 100,000 clones, 85% to 95% recorded once. The sample here was peripheral blood, taken after pregnancy. The source is a female donor with multiple sclerosis, enrolled in a pregnancy study.

The chain combines TRBV5-5 with TRBJ2-7; 10 bases are shared with TRBD1. This CDR3 has 16 amino acids. The junction had 9 bases not matched to a gene; V was cut back by 4 bases and J by 2 bases. The germline CDR1 and CDR2 sequences are SGHKS and YYEKEE (reference sequence). DNA for the CDR3: TGTGCCAGCAGCCCCGACAGGGGGCGAGATCCCTACGAGCAGTACTTC. Amino acid sequence: CASSPDRGRDPYEQYF.

The CDR3 region has the DNA TGTGCCATCAGTGAGATTCAGGCCTACGAGCAGTACTTC. Residues: CAISEIQAYEQYF. This chain links TRBV10-3 with TRBJ2-7; D remains ambiguous. This CDR3 has 13 residues. Germline V lookup: CDR1 ENHRY, CDR2 SYGVKD. The germline V and J ends were trimmed by 2 bases and 2 bases, with 7 bases remaining between them.

V is TRBV28 and J is TRBJ2-7, with 14 bases matching TRBD2. The germline V gene has CDR1 MDHEN and CDR2 SYDVKM. CDR3 size: 20 residues. With 3 bases clipped from V and 1 base from J, the junction kept 14 bases outside the gene matches. DNA of the CDR3: TGTGCCAGCAGTTTTTCGTGGGGGGGACTAGCGGGAGTGGGATCCTACGAGCAGTACTTC. This codes for CASSFSWGGLAGVGSYEQYF.

This chain uses TRBV2 with TRBJ1-2; D is undetermined. The germline V gene has CDR1 SNHLY and CDR2 FYNNEI. The CDR3 runs to 10 residues. The V and J ends lost 2 bases and 8 bases respectively, with 3 bases between them. The CDR3 here is CASSERGYTF. The CDR3 bases are TGTGCCAGCAGTGAACGGGGCTACACCTTC.

The chain is built from TRBV5-1 and TRBJ1-1, with D possibly being TRBD1 (5 bases). The germline V gene has CDR1 SGHRS and CDR2 YFSETQ. The V gene lost 4 bases and the J gene lost 0 bases, with 10 bases spanning the gap. There are 14 residues in the CDR3. CDR3 protein: CASSPGTMNTEAFF. CDR3 bases: TGCGCCAGCAGCCCAGGGACTATGAACACTGAAGCTTTCTTT.

This clone was seen once. This chain's CDR3 is CATSSDRGHDYGYTF. CDR3 nucleotides: TGTGCCACCAGCAGCGACAGGGGGCACGACTATGGCTACACCTTC. The chain couples TRBV15 to TRBJ1-2, with TRBD1 matching over 10 bases. The CDR3 loop spans 15 amino acids. Germline V CDR1 and CDR2: LNHNV, YYDKDF (reference sequence). The ends lost 3 bases at V and 3 bases at J; junction bases unmatched: 4.

The rearrangement links TRBV5-3 to TRBJ2-7; 8 bases are a match to TRBD1. TRBV5-3 belongs to the ORF category, with a function that is uncertain. The V and J ends lost 0 bases and 6 bases, in that order; junction bases with no gene match: 8. The CDR3 loop spans 15 amino acids. CDR3: CARSLGGTGWVEQYF. As DNA, the CDR3 is TGTGCCAGAAGCTTGGGTGGGACAGGTTGGGTCGAGCAGTACTTC.